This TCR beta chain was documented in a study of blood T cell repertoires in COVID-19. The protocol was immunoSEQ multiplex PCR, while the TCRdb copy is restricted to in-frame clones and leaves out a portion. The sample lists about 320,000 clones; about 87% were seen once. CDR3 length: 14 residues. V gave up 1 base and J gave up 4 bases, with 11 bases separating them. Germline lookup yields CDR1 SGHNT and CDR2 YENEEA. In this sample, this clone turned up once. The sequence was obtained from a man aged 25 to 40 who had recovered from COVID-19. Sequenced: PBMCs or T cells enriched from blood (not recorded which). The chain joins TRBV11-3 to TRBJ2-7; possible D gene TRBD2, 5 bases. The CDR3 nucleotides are TGTGCCAGCAGCTTAGGCCGGGGATCATACGAGCAGTACTTC. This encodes CASSLGRGSYEQYF.